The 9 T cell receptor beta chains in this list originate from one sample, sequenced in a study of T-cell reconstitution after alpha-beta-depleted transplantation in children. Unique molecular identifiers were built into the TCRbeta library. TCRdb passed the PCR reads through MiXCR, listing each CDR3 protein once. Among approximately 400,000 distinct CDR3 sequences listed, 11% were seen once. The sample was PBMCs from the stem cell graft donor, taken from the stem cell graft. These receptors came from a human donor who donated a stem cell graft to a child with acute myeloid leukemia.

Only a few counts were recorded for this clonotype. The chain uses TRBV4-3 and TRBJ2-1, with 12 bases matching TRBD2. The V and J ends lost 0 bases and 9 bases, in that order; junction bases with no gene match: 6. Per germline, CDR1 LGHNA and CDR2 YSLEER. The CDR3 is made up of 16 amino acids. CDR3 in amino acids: CASSQEASGRAREQFF. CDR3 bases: TGCGCCAGCAGCCAAGAAGCTAGCGGGAGGGCCCGTGAGCAGTTCTTC.

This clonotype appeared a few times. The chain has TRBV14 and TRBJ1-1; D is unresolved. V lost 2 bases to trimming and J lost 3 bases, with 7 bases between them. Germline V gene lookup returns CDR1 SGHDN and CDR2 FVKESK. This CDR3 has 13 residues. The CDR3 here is CASSQSLDTEAFF. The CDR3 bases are TGTGCCAGCAGCCAAAGTTTGGACACTGAAGCTTTCTTT.

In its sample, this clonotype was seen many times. Written as DNA, the CDR3 is TGTGCCAGCAGTTTTCGGGTCGACACCGGGGAGCTGTTTTTT. Translating it yields CASSFRVDTGELFF. This chain links TRBV27 with TRBJ2-2, with no clear D. This CDR3 contains 14 residues. Germline loops: CDR1 MNHEY, CDR2 SMNVEV (reference sequence). Trimming took 3 bases from V and 3 from J, leaving 8 bases between them.

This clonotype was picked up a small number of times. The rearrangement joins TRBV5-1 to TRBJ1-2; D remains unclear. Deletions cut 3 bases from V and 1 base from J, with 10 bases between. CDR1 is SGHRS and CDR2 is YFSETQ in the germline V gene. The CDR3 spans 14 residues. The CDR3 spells CASSSSVGNYGYTF. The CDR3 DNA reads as TGCGCCAGCAGCTCCTCGGTGGGTAACTATGGCTACACCTTC.

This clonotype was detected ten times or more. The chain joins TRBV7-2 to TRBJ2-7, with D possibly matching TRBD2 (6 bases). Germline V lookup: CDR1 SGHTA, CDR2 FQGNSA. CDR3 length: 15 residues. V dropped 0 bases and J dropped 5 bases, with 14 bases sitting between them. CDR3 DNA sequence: TGTGCCAGCAGCTTAGCGTCTACCCGCGGGGACGAGCAGTACTTC. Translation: CASSLASTRGDEQYF.

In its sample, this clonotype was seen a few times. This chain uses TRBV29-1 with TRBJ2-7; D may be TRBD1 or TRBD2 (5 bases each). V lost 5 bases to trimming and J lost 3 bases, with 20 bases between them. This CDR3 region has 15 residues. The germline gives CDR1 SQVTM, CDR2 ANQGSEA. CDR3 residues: CSVLGNLGVDYEQYF. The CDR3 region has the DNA TGCAGCGTTTTAGGTAATTTGGGGGTTGACTACGAGCAGTACTTC.

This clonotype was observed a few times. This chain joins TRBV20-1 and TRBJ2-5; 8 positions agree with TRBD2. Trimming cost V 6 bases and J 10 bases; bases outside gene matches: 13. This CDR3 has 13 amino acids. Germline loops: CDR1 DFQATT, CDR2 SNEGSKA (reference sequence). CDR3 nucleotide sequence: TGCAGTGCCATAGCGGGACCAGGGGTTGGCCAGTACTTC. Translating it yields CSAIAGPGVGQYF.

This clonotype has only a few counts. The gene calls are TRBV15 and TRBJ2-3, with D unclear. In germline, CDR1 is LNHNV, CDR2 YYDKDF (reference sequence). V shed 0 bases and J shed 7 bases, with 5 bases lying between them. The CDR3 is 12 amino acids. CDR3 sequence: CATSRDSNTQYF. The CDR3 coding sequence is TGTGCCACCAGCAGAGACTCGAATACGCAGTATTTT.

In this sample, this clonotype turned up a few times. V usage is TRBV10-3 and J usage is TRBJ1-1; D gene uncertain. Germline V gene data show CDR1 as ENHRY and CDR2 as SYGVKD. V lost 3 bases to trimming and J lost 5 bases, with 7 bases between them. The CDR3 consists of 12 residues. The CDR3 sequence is CAISEFGTEAFF. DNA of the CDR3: TGTGCCATCAGTGAATTTGGGACTGAAGCTTTCTTT.